These T cell receptor delta chains were read from a single sample in a study of gamma-delta T cells after stem cell transplantation. TCRdb fed the RT-PCR reads to CATT. Of approximately 1,000 delta-chain clones listed, 9.5% to 15% are singletons. Input material: gamma-delta T cells. The receptors were sampled from a human donor. It is not recorded whose cells these are; they may come from a transplant donor. CDR3s include the opening cysteine and the closing phenylalanine or tryptophan. Size values are once, few and many counts, or a class for expanded clones, and some rows have none.

size	V	J	CDR3
few	TRDV2	TRDJ1	CACDTVRMGDTVATDKLIF
NA	TRDV2	TRDJ3	CACDTVGAGGLHSWDTRQMFF
NA	TRDV2	TRDJ1	CACDVLGDKGSSYTDKLIF
NA	TRDV2	TRDJ1	CACDTLRGDPPSHDKLIF
few	TRDV2	TRDJ2	CACDTLGDTSLTAQLFF
NA	TRDV2	TRDJ3	CACDILGDRNSWDTRQMFF
few	TRDV2	TRDJ1	CACKPLLGEIDKLIF
few	TRDV2	TRDJ1	CACDPLLSGDTLLGLIF
few	TRDV2	TRDJ1	CACDPLGEYTDKLIF
few	TRDV2	TRDJ3	CACDTGGTGGYAGSSWDTRQMFF